This TCR beta chain was documented in a study of OX40 agonist ivuxolimab in advanced cancers. In terms of the full investigation: The costimulatory receptor OX40 (CD134) was targeted by ivuxolimab, a fully human IgG2 agonistic monoclonal antibody. Intravenous ivuxolimab was administered to patients every 2 weeks at six dose levels: 0.01, 0.1, 0.3, 1.5, 3 and 10 mg/kg. Of the 52 patients in dose escalation, some 20 had hepatocellular carcinoma, some 15 had melanoma, 9 had renal cell carcinoma and 9 had head and neck cancer. The dose-escalation cohort was roughly 87% male with a mean age of roughly 62 years, ranging from 23 to 79. Patients were allowed to have had prior anti-PD-1, anti-PD-L1 or anti-CTLA-4 therapy, and around two fifths of the dose-escalation patients had been treated with checkpoint inhibitors. Three dose-escalation patients achieved partial responses, one with hepatocellular carcinoma and two with cutaneous melanoma. Peripheral TCRbeta sequencing aimed to test whether ivuxolimab altered TCR sequence diversity and caused clonal T-cell expansion. The monotherapy dose-escalation portion (N ≈ 50 patients) of the phase I ivuxolimab trial is reported in the paper. What the study reported, not specific to this receptor: Which antigens the clonally expanded peripheral T cells were specific for was not determined. Clonal expansion of both CD4+ and CD8+ blood T cells was observed from baseline to week 6 at doses 0.1 to 3.0 mg/kg. After ivuxolimab, CD8+ T cells had more expanded clones than CD4+ T cells on average. Low levels of normalized T-cell clonal expansion were also shown by some nonresponding patients. In the 0.1-3.0 mg/kg groups, partial responders had among the lowest normalized peripheral clonal expansion, particularly in CD8+ T cells.

V gives up 1 base and J gives up 0 bases, and the segment between their germline ends measures 4 bases. The CDR3 has 14 amino acids, counting the end cysteine and phenylalanine. The entry retains the CDR3 DNA only, 42 bases that are in frame from base 1. For CDR1 and CDR2, the germline V gene lists SGHRS and YFSETQ. Points on this clone: There is no known antigen for this receptor. Per-base quality was not reported, and no clone a single base away is much larger than it.

Genomic DNA was isolated from the sorted cells so that the TCRbeta CDR3 region could be sequenced. TCRbeta CDR3 regions were sequenced using the immunoSEQ Assay. Here the immuneACCESS table is served through TCRdb, limited to in-frame sequences with V and J called. Missing clones are a known gap in these copies; in checked studies unresolved V genes cover under half, and the rest lacks a known reason. The sample table contains 55,000 to 80,000 clones; only one count was recorded for approximately 84% of them. 9.8% of the sample lies in the top ten. The trial excluded patients who had a history of autoimmune disease or were on systemic immunosuppression. Peripheral blood for TCR sequencing was drawn from every dose cohort at baseline, at cycle 4 day 1 and at cycle 7 day 1. The samples were drawn from a first-in-human, open-label, multicenter phase I dose-escalation trial of ivuxolimab. Adults with locally advanced or metastatic melanoma, renal cell carcinoma, hepatocellular carcinoma or head and neck squamous cell carcinoma were enrolled in the trial. Before TCR sequencing, CD4+ T cells and CD8+ T cells from peripheral blood were sorted into separate populations.

The sequencing used CD4+ or CD8+ T cells sorted from blood, collected in a trial of the OX40 agonist ivuxolimab. The rearrangement combines TRBV5-1 with TRBJ1-4; the D gene assignment is ambiguous. The sequence was collected from an adult with an advanced solid tumor such as melanoma, head and neck, liver or kidney cancer. The CDR3 region reads CASSLLATNEKLFF. The nucleotide sequence is given as TGCGCCAGCAGCTTGTTAGCAACTAATGAAAAACTGTTTTTT.